Listed below are T cell receptor beta chains from one sample, sequenced in a study of T cells in Graves' hyperthyroidism and ophthalmopathy. TCRdb redid the calling of the multiplex PCR reads with MiXCR, one entry per CDR3 protein. The sample lists approximately 620,000 distinct CDR3 sequences, approximately 13% occurring once. Sequencing input: blood. Source of these receptors: a woman aged 25 to 39 with Graves' hyperthyroidism that later progressed to Graves' ophthalmopathy. The CDR3 runs from the conserved cysteine through the conserved F or W. The order of the fields is clone size, J gene, V gene, D gene, CDR3 protein. The D gene is left open where the match is weak. Clone size is shown for a subset of rows, as once, few, many or a class of expanded clone.

>many|TRBJ2-3|TRBV5-8|TRBD1
CASSSRTGGGDTQYF
>many|TRBJ1-5|TRBV30|.
CAWSRGNQPQHF
>.|TRBJ2-1|TRBV28|TRBD2
CASPPGGLAGAANEQFF
>many|TRBJ2-7|TRBV11-3|.
CASSYNSGGYEQYF
>few|TRBJ2-7|TRBV6-1|.
CASSAKEKYF
>many|TRBJ1-2|TRBV2|.
CASSEAIEGYTF
>many|TRBJ1-1|TRBV20-1|.
CSATDGIDTEAFF
>.|TRBJ2-5|TRBV12-3/TRBV12-4|.
CASGTQYQETQYF
>.|TRBJ1-4|TRBV14|.
CASSHGGSNSEKLFF
>many|TRBJ1-5|TRBV28|.
CASSLNRNQPQHF
>.|TRBJ1-2|TRBV7-9|.
CASSSSGAERGYTF
>many|TRBJ1-2|TRBV30|.
CAWSPTGLYGYTF
>.|TRBJ1-2|TRBV7-9|TRBD1
CASSHLQGQGIDGYTF
>.|TRBJ1-5|TRBV28|.
CASTTTGGLRHF
>many|TRBJ2-7|TRBV11-2|TRBD2
CASSPLSGRSSYEQYF
>.|TRBJ2-2|TRBV14|TRBD1
CASSQELAGGGPLHGELFF
>.|TRBJ1-5|TRBV2|.
CASRTGTFSNQPQHF
>many|TRBJ2-4|TRBV7-2|.
CASSPAGQTFENIQYF
>few|TRBJ1-2|TRBV30|.
CAWVGRGRAGYTF
>.|TRBJ2-2|TRBV4-1|.
CASSQDGAGYTGELFF
>many|TRBJ2-5|TRBV29-1|TRBD1
CSGDDGTAQETQYF
>many|TRBJ1-5|TRBV7-9|.
CASSLDTSNQPQHF
>many|TRBJ2-5|TRBV30|TRBD2
CAWAKPLAGAGETQYF
>many|TRBJ2-7|TRBV28|TRBD1
CASSLGGQGDYEQYF
>many|TRBJ2-1|TRBV20-1|TRBD2
CSARDGLAGDNEQFF
>many|TRBJ2-4|TRBV12-3/TRBV12-4|.
CASSFKNIQYF
>few|TRBJ2-1|TRBV19|.
CASSKLNEQFF
>many|TRBJ1-5|TRBV12-3/TRBV12-4|.
CASSPGVGQPQHF
>.|TRBJ2-5|TRBV19|.
CASSIDRWGETQYF
>few|TRBJ1-2|TRBV24-1|.
CATSDLKGEYYGYTF
>few|TRBJ2-7|TRBV5-6|TRBD2
CASSYSGLAGGPSYEQYF
>.|TRBJ2-7|TRBV7-2|.
CASSHYYHEQYF
>.|TRBJ1-1|TRBV6-2/TRBV6-3|TRBD1
CASSPGQGQQNTEAFF
>many|TRBJ1-2|TRBV30|.
CAWSRTIAGYTF
>.|TRBJ2-3|TRBV6-2/TRBV6-3|.
CASSDPGQSDTQYF
>many|TRBJ1-2|TRBV14|.
CASSQLGLGGYTF
>many|TRBJ2-1|TRBV12-3/TRBV12-4|TRBD1
CASSLAPGTGTEQFF
>many|TRBJ2-1|TRBV30|.
CAWSRGGGGWGEQFF
>many|TRBJ1-5|TRBV3-1|.
CASSQESQPDQPQHF